This TCR beta chain was documented in a study of blood T cell repertoires in COVID-19. Background on the study: COVID-19 samples, acute and convalescent, were from the United States, Italy and Spain. PBMCs, B-cell-depleted T cells, or T cells provided the cDNA or gDNA that made up the material.

In the original processing: Using reference gene primer amplification, nucleated cell counts were estimated. TCRdb's table, derived via immunoSEQ multiplex PCR, lists solely in-frame clones and lacks some. V and J calls and clone size follow that table, whereas D and trimming were derived from the DNA. The table includes 90,000 or so clones, around 72% detected once. The CDR3 totals 16 residues. Germline V gene data show CDR1 as MNHNY and CDR2 as SVGAGI (reference sequence). V lost 6 bases to trimming and J lost 4 bases; unmatched junction nucleotides: 11. The sample taken for sequencing was peripheral blood. The receptor's source is an older woman in a cohort sampled during active or convalescent COVID-19. The chain couples TRBV6-6 to TRBJ2-3; TRBD1 agrees at 9 bases. The CDR3 sequence: CASSTTTGGAADTQYF. CDR3 sequence (DNA): TGTGCCAGCAGCACCACTACAGGGGGCGCAGCAGATACGCAGTATTTT.